This is a list of T cell receptor beta chains from one sample in a study of blood T cell repertoires in COVID-19. Repertoires were generated with immunoSEQ multiplex PCR, while TCRdb's copy carries only in-frame clones and drops some. Seen here are 100,000 or so clones, about nine tenths observed once, and the top ten hold about 2.2%. Material for sequencing was peripheral blood. The origin of the receptors is a man in his fifties or sixties with active COVID-19. Both conserved end residues are part of each CDR3. A D gene is named only where the DNA matches it firmly. Clone size is shown for a subset of rows, as once, few, many or a class of expanded clone.

J	size	D	V	DNA	CDR3
TRBJ2-1	-	-	TRBV7-8	TGTGCCAGCAGCTTAGCTGGCCTAGCAGGCTACAATGAGCAGTTCTTC	CASSLAGLAGYNEQFF
TRBJ1-3	-	TRBD1	TRBV18	TGTGCCAGCTCACCGGGACAGGTCTTTGGAAACACCATATATTTT	CASSPGQVFGNTIYF
TRBJ2-3	-	TRBD2	TRBV4-2	TGTGCCAGCAGCCAAGGTCTAGCGGGACGGTCAGATACGCAGTATTTT	CASSQGLAGRSDTQYF
TRBJ1-2	-	-	TRBV23-1	TGCGCCAGCAGTCACTCAAGCTCCGGGACATCGGGCTATGGCTACACCTTC	CASSHSSSGTSGYGYTF
TRBJ2-2	few	-	TRBV6-1	TGTGCCAGCAGTGAAGTACAGGGAAGCGGGGAGCTGTTTTTT	CASSEVQGSGELFF
TRBJ1-4	-	TRBD1	TRBV3-1/TRBV3-2	TGTGCCAGCAGCCCGTCAGGGACAGCTTTTGAAAAACTGTTTTTT	CASSPSGTAFEKLFF
TRBJ1-4	few	-	TRBV29-1	TGCAGCGCCGCATCGGGCTGGGGGCTTAATGAAAAACTGTTTTTT	CSAASGWGLNEKLFF
TRBJ2-3	-	TRBD1	TRBV11-2	TGTGCCAGCAGCTTAACGACAGGGGGTACGCAGTATTTT	CASSLTTGGTQYF
TRBJ2-1	-	-	TRBV7-9	TGTGCCAGCAGCTTACTGGGGGCTAGCAATGAGCAGTTCTTC	CASSLLGASNEQFF
TRBJ2-3	once	TRBD1	TRBV2	TGTGCCAGCAGGGACAGGCTCGAAGGAGATACGCAGTATTTT	CASRDRLEGDTQYF
TRBJ2-3	-	TRBD2	TRBV2	TGTGCCAGCAGGCGGACTAGCGGGGGGCCCGATACGCAGTATTTT	CASRRTSGGPDTQYF
TRBJ1-3	-	-	TRBV7-9	TGTGCCAGCAGCTTACGTGCCCAGGCAGGGATCTCTGGAAACACCATATATTTT	CASSLRAQAGISGNTIYF
TRBJ1-1	-	-	TRBV19	TGTGCCAGTAGTAACCTGGGAGGTTCTGAAGCTTTCTTT	CASSNLGGSEAFF
TRBJ1-2	-	-	TRBV25-1	TGTGCCAGCAGTGGAGACGGGGTGGCGAGTTCACACTATGGCTACACCTTC	CASSGDGVASSHYGYTF
TRBJ1-4	-	TRBD1	TRBV7-3	TGTGCCAGCAGCGTAAGGGACAGATTGGAAAATGAAAAACTGTTTTTT	CASSVRDRLENEKLFF